This is a list of T cell receptor beta chains from one sample in a study of T cell responses to AZD1222 COVID-19 vaccine. Sequenced by immunoSEQ multiplex PCR; TCRdb stores in-frame clones only, minus some. This sample yields 120,000 to 150,000 clones, of which 85% to 95% are seen a single time; less than 0.95% belongs to the top ten. This material consisted of peripheral blood, taken on day 0 of MenACWY control vaccination. The source is an adult in good health. The CDR3 runs from the conserved cysteine through the conserved F or W. A D gene is named only where the DNA matches it firmly. Where a row states a size, it is once, few, many or the class of an expanded clone; other rows omit it.

clone_size	j_call	d_call	v_call	cdr3_nt	cdr3_aa
-	TRBJ2-5	-	TRBV7-8	TGTGCCAGCAGCCAGGACTACCAAGAGACCCAGTACTTC	CASSQDYQETQYF
-	TRBJ2-3	TRBD1	TRBV7-8	TGTGCCAGCAGCTTATTGTGGACAGGGTCCAGGGATACGCAGTATTTT	CASSLLWTGSRDTQYF
-	TRBJ1-1	-	TRBV11-1	TGTGCCAGCAGCGAAGCACTATTGAACACTGAAGCTTTCTTT	CASSEALLNTEAFF
-	TRBJ2-3	TRBD2	TRBV4-1	TGCGCCAGCAGCCCCGGCAGCGGGAGGAACACAGATACGCAGTATTTT	CASSPGSGRNTDTQYF
-	TRBJ2-3	TRBD2	TRBV9	TGTGCCACCTCCGTAGCGGGGGGCCCCACTGATACGCAGTATTTT	CATSVAGGPTDTQYF
once	TRBJ1-5	-	TRBV27	TGTGCCAGCAGTTTAACAGTTCTTAGCAATCAGCCCCAGCATTTT	CASSLTVLSNQPQHF
-	TRBJ1-4	TRBD1	TRBV13	TGTGCCAGCAGCTTTAGGGACAGTGTCGGTGAAAAACTGTTTTTT	CASSFRDSVGEKLFF
-	TRBJ2-5	TRBD1	TRBV30	TGTGCCTGGAGTCCCGGGACAGCTGAAGAGACCCAGTACTTC	CAWSPGTAEETQYF
once	TRBJ2-1	-	TRBV27	TGTGCCAGCAGCCTTAGCGACCCCTCCTACAATGAGCAGTTCTTC	CASSLSDPSYNEQFF
-	TRBJ2-7	-	TRBV18	TGTGCCAGCTCACCACCGAGGGCCGGGGCCCACTCCTACGAGCAGTACTTC	CASSPPRAGAHSYEQYF
-	TRBJ1-1	TRBD1	TRBV10-2	TGCGCCAGCAGTGAAAGCCGACAGGGACAAGCTTTCTTT	CASSESRQGQAFF
-	TRBJ1-1	-	TRBV19	TGTGCCAGTAGTATAGGAGGGTACACTGAAGCTTTCTTT	CASSIGGYTEAFF
-	TRBJ1-5	-	TRBV7-2	TGTGCCAGCACCTCGGGGGGGTTGGGCAATCAGCCCCAGCATTTT	CASTSGGLGNQPQHF
-	TRBJ2-4	TRBD1	TRBV12-3/TRBV12-4	TGTGCCAGCAGTGCGCCCGGGACAGGGGTGTACTTC	CASSAPGTGVYF
once	TRBJ2-2	TRBD2	TRBV6-2/TRBV6-3	TGTGCCAGCAGCCGACTAGCGGGGGGGCAAGGCGGGGAGCTGTTTTTT	CASSRLAGGQGGELFF
-	TRBJ1-2	-	TRBV10-3	TGTGCCATCCAGGAAAACTATGGCTACACCTTC	CAIQENYGYTF
-	TRBJ1-4	-	TRBV12-3/TRBV12-4	TGTGCCAGCAGCCTAGGGAGTTGGCCGTCTTTT	CASSLGSWPSF
-	TRBJ1-5	TRBD1	TRBV27	TGTGCCAGCAGGCTCAGGGGGCGGGCTCAGCCCCAGCATTTT	CASRLRGRAQPQHF